This T cell receptor beta chain was recorded in a study of shared clonotypes between healthy human individuals. Deep-level settings were used for running the assay. The method was immunoSEQ multiplex PCR; TCRdb's version includes in-frame clones alone and lacks a portion of them. The sample lists about 2,200,000 clones; 93% were seen once. CD45RO-negative, CCR7-positively selected cells formed the naive CD8 fraction, excluding terminally differentiated effector memory CD45RA+ cells. Comments on this clone: The same CDR3 also results from other DNA sequences found in this sample.

The trim removed 4 bases at V and 0 bases at J, leaving 3 bases unmatched. This CDR3 comprises 15 residues. Looked up from germline, CDR1 is SGDLS and CDR2 is YYNGEE. The sequence was obtained from a man aged 18 to 35 in good health. Some clones in this sample may be carry-over from other donors' samples. Sequencing was carried out using naive CD8+ T cells from PBMCs. This chain uses TRBV9 with TRBJ2-2; 7 bases are a match to TRBD1. The CDR3 nucleotides read TGTGCCAGCAGCCCGGGGACAGCGAACACCGGGGAGCTGTTTTTT. Protein sequence: CASSPGTANTGELFF.